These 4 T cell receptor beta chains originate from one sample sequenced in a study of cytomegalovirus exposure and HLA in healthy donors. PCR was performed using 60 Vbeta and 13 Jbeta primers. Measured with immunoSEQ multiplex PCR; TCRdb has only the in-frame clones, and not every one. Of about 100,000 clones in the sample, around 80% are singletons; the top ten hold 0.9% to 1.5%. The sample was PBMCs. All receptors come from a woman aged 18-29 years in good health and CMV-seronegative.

The CDR3 here is CAWSAWATFGEQYF. The DNA for the CDR3 is TGTGCCTGGAGCGCTTGGGCCACTTTCGGGGAGCAGTACTTC. The chain is built from TRBV30 and TRBJ2-5; D possibly corresponds to TRBD2 (5 bases). V lost 3 bases and J lost 11, with 22 bases in between. Germline V gives CDR1 GTSNPN, CDR2 SVGIG (reference sequence). This CDR3 contains 14 residues.

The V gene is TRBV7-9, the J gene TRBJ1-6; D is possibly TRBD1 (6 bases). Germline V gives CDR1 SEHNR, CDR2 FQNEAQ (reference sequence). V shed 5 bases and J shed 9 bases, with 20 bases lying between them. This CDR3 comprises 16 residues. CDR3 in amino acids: CASSLKPGTYVSPLHF. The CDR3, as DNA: TGTGCCAGCAGCCTAAAGCCCGGGACATATGTTTCACCCCTCCACTTT. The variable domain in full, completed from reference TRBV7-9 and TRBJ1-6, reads DTGVSQNPRHKITKRGQNVTFRCDPISEHNRLYWYRQTLGQGPEFLTYFQNEAQLEKSRLLSDRFSAERPKGSFSTLEIQRTEQGDSAMYLCASSLKPGTYVSPLHFGNGTRLTVT.

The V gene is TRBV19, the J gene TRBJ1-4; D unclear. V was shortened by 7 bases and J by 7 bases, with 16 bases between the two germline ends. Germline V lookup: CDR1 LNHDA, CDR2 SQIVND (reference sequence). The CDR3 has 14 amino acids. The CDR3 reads CASKSQAAGEKLFF. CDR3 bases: TGTGCCAGTAAGAGCCAGGCCGCAGGTGAAAAACTGTTTTTT.

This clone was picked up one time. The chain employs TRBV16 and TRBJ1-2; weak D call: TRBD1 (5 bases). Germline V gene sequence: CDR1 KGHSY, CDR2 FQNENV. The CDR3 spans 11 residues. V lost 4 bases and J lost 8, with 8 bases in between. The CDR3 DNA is TGTGCCAGCAGCCTACAGGTCGGCTACACCTTC. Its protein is CASSLQVGYTF. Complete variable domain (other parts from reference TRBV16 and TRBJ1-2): GEEVAQTPKHLVRGEGQKAKLYCAPIKGHSYVFWYQQVLKNEFKFLISFQNENVFDETGMPKERFSAKCLPNSPCSLEIQATKLEDSAVYFCASSLQVGYTFGSGTRLTVV.